This T cell receptor (beta chain) was observed in a study of blood T cell repertoires in COVID-19. Enrolled through a virtual design, the participants were between 18 and 89 years of age and came from 24 US areas. Participants' reported clinical history set cohort assignment. The sample holds one count of this clone. Profiling relied on immunoSEQ multiplex PCR, and the TCRdb table lists in-frame clones only, not all of them. The sample holds 400,000 or so clones, about 90% seen once. With 1 base removed from V and 4 bases from J, the gap between germline ends came to 14 bases. Germline V CDR1 and CDR2: MDHEN, SYDVKM. The CDR3 has 16 residues.

The sample was PBMCs or T cells enriched from blood (not recorded which). V is TRBV28 and J is TRBJ1-5, with a possible D match to TRBD1 (6 bases). The TCR was taken from a young man who had recovered from COVID-19. CDR3: CASSLSLSGENQPQHF. CDR3 DNA: TGTGCCAGCAGTTTATCTCTCTCAGGGGAGAATCAGCCCCAGCATTTT. Full variable domain (outside the CDR3, taken from reference TRBV28 and TRBJ1-5): DVKVTQSSRYLVKRTGEKVFLECVQDMDHENMFWYRQDPGLGLRLIYFSYDVKMKEKGDIPEGYSVSREKKERFSLILESASTNQTSMYLCASSLSLSGENQPQHFGDGTRLSIL.